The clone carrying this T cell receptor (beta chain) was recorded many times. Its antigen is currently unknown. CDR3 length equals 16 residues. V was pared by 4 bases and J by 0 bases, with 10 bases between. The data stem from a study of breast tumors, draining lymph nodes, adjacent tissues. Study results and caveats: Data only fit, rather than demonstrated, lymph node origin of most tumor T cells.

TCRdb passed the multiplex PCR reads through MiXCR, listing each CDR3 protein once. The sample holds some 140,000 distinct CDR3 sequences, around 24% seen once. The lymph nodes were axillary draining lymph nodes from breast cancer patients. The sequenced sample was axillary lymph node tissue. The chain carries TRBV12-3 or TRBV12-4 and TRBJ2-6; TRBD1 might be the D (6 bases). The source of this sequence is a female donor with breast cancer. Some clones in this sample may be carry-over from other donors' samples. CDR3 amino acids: CASSYGQLSGANVLTF. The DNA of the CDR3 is TGTGCCAGCAGTTATGGACAGCTCTCTGGGGCCAACGTCCTGACTTTC.